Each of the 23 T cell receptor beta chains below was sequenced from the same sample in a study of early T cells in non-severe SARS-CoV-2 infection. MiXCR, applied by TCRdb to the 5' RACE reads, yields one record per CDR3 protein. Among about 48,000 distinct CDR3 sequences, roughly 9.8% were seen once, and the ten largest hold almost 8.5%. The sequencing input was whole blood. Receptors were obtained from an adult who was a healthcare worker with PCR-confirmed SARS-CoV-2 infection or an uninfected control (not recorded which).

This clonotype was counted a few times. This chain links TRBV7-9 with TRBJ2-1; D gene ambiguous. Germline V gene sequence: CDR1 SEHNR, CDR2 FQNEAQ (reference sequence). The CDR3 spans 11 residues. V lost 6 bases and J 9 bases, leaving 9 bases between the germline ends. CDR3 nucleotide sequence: TGTGCCAGCAGGCAGTCCTTTGAGCAGTTCTTC. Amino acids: CASRQSFEQFF.

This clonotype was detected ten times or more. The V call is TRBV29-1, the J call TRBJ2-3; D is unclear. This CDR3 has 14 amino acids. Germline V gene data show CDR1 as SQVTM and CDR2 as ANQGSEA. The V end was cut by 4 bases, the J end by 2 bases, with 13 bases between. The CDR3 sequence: CSVVVRASTDTQYF. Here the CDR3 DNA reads TGCAGCGTTGTAGTTCGGGCCTCCACAGATACGCAGTATTTT.

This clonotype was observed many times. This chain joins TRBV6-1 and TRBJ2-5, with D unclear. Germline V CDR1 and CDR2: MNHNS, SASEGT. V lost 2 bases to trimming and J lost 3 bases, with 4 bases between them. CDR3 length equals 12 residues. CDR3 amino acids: CASSEREETQYF. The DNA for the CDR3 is TGTGCCAGCAGTGAAAGGGAAGAGACCCAGTACTTC.

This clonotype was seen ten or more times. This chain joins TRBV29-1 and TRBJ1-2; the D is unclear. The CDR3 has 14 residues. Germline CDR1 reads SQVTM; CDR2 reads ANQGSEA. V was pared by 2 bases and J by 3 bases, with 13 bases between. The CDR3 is CSVERLLTDYGYTF. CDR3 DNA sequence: TGCAGCGTTGAACGGCTCCTAACGGACTATGGCTACACCTTC. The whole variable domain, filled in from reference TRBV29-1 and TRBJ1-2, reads SAVISQKPSRDICQRGTSLTIQCQVDSQVTMMFWYRQQPGQSLTLIATANQGSEATYESGFVIDKFPISRPNLTFSTLTVSNMSPEDSSIYLCSVERLLTDYGYTFGSGTRLTVV.

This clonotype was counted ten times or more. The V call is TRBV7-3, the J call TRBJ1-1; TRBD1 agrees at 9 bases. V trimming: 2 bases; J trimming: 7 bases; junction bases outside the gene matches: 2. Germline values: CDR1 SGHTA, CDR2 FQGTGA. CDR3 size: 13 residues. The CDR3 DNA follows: TGTGCCAGCAGCTTAGGGACAGGGATTGAAGCTTTCTTT. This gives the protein CASSLGTGIEAFF.

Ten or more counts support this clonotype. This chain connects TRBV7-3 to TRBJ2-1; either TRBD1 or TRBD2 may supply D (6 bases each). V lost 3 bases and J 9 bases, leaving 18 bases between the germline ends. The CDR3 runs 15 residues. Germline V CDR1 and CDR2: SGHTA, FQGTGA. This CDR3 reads CASSFSGGTPPEQFF. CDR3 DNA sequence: TGTGCCAGCAGCTTCTCCGGCGGGACACCCCCTGAGCAGTTCTTC.

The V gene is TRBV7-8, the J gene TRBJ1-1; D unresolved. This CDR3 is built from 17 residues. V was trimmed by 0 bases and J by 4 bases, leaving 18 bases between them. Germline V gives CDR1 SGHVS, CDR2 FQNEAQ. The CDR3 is CASSLADGHPVPTEAFF. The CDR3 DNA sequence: TGTGCCAGCAGCTTAGCGGATGGGCACCCGGTTCCCACTGAAGCTTTCTTT.

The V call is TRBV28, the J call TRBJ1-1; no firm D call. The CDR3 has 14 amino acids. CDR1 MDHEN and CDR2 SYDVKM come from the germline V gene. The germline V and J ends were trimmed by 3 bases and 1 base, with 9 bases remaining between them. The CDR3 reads CASSFHSANTEAFF. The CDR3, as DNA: TGTGCCAGCAGTTTTCACTCGGCGAACACTGAAGCTTTCTTT.

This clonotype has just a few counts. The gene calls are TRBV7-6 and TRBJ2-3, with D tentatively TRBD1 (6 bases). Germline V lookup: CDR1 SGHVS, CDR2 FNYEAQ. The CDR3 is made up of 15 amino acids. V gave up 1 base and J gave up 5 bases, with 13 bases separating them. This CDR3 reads CASSLEVRGGDTQYF. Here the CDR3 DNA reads TGTGCCAGCAGCTTAGAGGTCAGGGGCGGAGATACGCAGTATTTT.

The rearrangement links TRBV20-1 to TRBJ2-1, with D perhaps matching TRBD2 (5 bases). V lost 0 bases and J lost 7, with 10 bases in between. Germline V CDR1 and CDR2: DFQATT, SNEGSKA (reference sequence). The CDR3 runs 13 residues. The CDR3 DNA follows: TGCAGTGCTAGAGAAGGAACTAGTAATGAGCAGTTCTTC. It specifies CSAREGTSNEQFF.

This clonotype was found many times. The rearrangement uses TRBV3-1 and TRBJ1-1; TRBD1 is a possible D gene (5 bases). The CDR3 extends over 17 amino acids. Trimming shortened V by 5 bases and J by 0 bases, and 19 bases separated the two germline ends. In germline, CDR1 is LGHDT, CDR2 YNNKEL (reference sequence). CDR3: CASSSTHDRYMNTEAFF. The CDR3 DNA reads TGTGCCAGCAGCTCCACCCACGACAGATATATGAACACTGAAGCTTTCTTT.

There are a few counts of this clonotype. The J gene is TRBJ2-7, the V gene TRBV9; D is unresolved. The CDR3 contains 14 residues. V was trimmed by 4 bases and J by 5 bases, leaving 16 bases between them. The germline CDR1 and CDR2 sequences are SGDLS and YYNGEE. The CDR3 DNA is TGTGCCAGCAGCTTCGACGGGTCCAGCAACGAGCAGTACTTC. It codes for CASSFDGSSNEQYF.

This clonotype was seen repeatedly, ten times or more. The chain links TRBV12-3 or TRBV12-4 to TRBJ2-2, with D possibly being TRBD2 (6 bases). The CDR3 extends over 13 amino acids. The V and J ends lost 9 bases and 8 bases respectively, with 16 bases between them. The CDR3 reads CASVTRGPGELFF. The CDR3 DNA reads TGTGCCAGTGTCACGCGGGGCCCTGGGGAGCTGTTTTTT.

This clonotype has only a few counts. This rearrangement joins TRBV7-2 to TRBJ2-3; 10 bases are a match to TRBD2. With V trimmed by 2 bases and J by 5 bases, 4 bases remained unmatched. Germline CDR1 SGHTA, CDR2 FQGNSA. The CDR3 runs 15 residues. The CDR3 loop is CASSLLAGDIDTQYF. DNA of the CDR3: TGTGCCAGCAGCTTACTAGCGGGAGATATAGATACGCAGTATTTT.

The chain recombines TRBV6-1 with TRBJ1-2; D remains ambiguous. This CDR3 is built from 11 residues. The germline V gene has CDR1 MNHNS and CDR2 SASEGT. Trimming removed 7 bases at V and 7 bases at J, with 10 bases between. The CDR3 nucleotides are TGTGCCAGCACTCCAACCACTGGCTACACCTTC. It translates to CASTPTTGYTF.

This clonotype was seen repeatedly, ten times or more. The chain's CDR3 is CASSYATRYEQYF. CDR3 in DNA: TGTGCCAGCAGTTATGCGACACGCTACGAGCAGTACTTC. The chain recombines TRBV6-2 or TRBV6-3 with TRBJ2-7; D gene uncertain. The CDR3 has 13 amino acids. The V and J ends lost 3 bases and 3 bases respectively, with 9 bases between them. The V gene's germline CDR1 is MNHEY and CDR2 SVGEGT.

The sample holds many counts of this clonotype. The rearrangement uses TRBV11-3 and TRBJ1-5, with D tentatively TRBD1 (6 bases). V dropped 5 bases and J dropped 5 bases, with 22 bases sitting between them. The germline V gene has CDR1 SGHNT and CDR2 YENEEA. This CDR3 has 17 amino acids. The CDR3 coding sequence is TGTGCCAGCAGCCCCTCATCCCCCAGGGGAACCCATCAGCCCCAGCATTTT. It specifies CASSPSSPRGTHQPQHF.

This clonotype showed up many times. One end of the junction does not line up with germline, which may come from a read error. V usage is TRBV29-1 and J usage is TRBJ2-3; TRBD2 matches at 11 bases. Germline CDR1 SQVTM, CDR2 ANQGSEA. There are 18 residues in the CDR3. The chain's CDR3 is CSVEYAGTSGGGTDTQYF. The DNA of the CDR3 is TGCAGCGTTGAATATGCCGGGACTAGCGGAGGGGGCACGGATACGCAGTATTTT.

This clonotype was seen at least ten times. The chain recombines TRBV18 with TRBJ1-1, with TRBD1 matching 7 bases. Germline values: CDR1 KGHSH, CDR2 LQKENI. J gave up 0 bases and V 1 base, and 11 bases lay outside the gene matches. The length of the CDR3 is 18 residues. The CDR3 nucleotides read TGTGCCAGCTCACCACTTACGACAGGGAGGAGCATGAACACTGAAGCTTTCTTT. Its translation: CASSPLTTGRSMNTEAFF.

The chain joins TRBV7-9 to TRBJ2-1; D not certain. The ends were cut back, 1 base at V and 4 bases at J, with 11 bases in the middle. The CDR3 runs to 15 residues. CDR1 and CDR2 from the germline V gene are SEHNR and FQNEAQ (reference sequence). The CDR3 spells CASSLGGREYNEQFF. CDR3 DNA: TGTGCCAGCAGCTTAGGGGGTCGAGAATACAATGAGCAGTTCTTC.

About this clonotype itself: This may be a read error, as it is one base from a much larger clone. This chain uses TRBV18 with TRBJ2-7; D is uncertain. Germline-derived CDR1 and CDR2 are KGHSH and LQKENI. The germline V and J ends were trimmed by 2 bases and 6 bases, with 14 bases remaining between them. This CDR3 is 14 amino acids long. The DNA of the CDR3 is TGTGCCAGCTCACCATACCGAGAATGGCGCGAGCAGTACTTC. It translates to CASSPYREWREQYF.

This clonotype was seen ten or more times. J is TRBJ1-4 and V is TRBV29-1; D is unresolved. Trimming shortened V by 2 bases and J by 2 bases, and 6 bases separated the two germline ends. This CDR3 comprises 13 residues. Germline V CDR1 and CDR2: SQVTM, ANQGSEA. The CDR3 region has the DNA TGCAGCGTTGAAATGCAGACTAATGAAAAACTGTTTTTT. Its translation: CSVEMQTNEKLFF.

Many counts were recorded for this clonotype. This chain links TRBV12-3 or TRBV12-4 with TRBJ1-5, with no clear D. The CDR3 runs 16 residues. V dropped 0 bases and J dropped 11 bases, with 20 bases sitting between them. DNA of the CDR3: TGTGCCAGCAGTTTAGCGTATTGGGCGGGGATCGAGTCCCAGCATTTT. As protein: CASSLAYWAGIESQHF.